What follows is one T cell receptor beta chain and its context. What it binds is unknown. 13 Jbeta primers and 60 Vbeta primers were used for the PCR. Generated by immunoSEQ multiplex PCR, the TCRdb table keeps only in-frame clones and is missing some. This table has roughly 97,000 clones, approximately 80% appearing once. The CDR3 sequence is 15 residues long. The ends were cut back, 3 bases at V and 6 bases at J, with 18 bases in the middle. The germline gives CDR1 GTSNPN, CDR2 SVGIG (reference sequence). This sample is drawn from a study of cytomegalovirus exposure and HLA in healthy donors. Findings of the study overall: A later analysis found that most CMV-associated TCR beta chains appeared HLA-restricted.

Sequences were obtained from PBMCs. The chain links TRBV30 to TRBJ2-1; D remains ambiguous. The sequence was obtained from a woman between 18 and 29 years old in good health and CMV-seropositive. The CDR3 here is CAWSPGSGPGNEQFF. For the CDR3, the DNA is TGTGCCTGGAGCCCCGGAAGTGGTCCGGGCAATGAGCAGTTCTTC. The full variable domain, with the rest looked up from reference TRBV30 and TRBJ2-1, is SQTIHQWPATLVQPVGSPLSLECTVEGTSNPNLYWYRQAAGRGLQLLFYSVGIGQISSEVPQNLSASRPQDRQFILSSKKLLLSDSGFYLCAWSPGSGPGNEQFFGPGTRLTVL.